The source of this T cell receptor (beta chain) is a study of T cells in narcolepsy. Across the study: Enrolled donors included narcolepsy type 1 or type 2 patients and healthy controls.

Concerning this clone itself: The antigen is not known.

CDR3 length: 10 residues. Notes on the study in general: Comparing one patient's CSF and blood CD4+ clonotypes highlighted HCRT- and TRIB2-specific autoreactive clonotypes. Healthy controls reportedly lacked the autoreactive clonotypes serially found in patients' blood.

Assay used: immunoSEQ multiplex PCR; TCRdb lists only in-frame clones, some missing. The sample records 15,000 to 20,000 clones, 72% being singletons. The sequencing input was CD45RA- memory CD8+ T cells from PBMCs. The sequence derives from a human donor with narcolepsy. The V gene is TRBV21-1, the J gene TRBJ1-5. TRBV21-1 constitutes a pseudogene. Here the CDR3 DNA reads TGTGCCAGCAGTGCTCAGCCCCAGCATTTT. It translates to CASSAQPQHF.